This T cell receptor (beta chain) is drawn from a study of tumor-infiltrating lymphocytes in oesophageal squamous cell carcinoma. V was pared by 10 bases and J by 5 bases, with 11 bases of the junction left unmatched. The CDR3 is 14 amino acids. The sample holds many counts of this clonotype. A much larger clone lies one base from this, so it may be a read error. TCRdb reprocessed the PCR reads with MiXCR, giving one entry per CDR3 protein. The data contain 6,500 to 8,500 distinct CDR3 sequences, approximately 14% of them singletons. The sequencing sample was made of blood. The chain is built from TRBV12-3 or TRBV12-4 and TRBJ2-5, with 9 bases that match TRBD1. This receptor was obtained from a male donor with esophageal squamous cell carcinoma. The CDR3 region has the DNA TGTGCCAACATGGGACAGGGTAGTTCGGAGACCCAGTACTTC. Its translation is CANMGQGSSETQYF.